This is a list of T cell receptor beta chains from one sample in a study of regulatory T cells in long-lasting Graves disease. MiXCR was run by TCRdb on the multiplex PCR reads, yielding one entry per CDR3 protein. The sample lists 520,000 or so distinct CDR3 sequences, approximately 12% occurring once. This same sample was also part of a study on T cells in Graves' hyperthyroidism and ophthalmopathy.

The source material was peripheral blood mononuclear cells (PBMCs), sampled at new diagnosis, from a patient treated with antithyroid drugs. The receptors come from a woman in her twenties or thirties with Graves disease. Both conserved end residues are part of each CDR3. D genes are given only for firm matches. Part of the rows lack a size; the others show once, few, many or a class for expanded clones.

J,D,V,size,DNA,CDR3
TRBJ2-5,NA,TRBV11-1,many,TGTGCCAGCAGCTTGGTCGAAGAGACCCAGTACTTC,CASSLVEETQYF
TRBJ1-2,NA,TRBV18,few,TGTGCCAGCTCACCACGGCAGCTTTACTATGGCTACACCTTC,CASSPRQLYYGYTF
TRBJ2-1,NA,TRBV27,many,TGTGCCAGCAGTTTAAGACCTGAATACGACAATGAGCAGTTCTTC,CASSLRPEYDNEQFF
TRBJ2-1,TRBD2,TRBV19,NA,TGTGCCAGTAGGAATATACTAGCGGGCAACGACGGCTACAATGAGCAGTTCTTC,CASRNILAGNDGYNEQFF
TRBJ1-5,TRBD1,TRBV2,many,TGTGCCAGCAGTGAACTGGTCACAGGGGTCCAGCCCCAGCATTTT,CASSELVTGVQPQHF
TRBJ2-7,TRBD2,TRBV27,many,TGTGCCAGCAGGATGCGGGGGACCCCTACGGAGCAGTACTTC,CASRMRGTPTEQYF
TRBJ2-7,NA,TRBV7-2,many,TGTGCCAGCAGCTTAGATTCTTCACTGCACGCCTACGAGCAGTACTTC,CASSLDSSLHAYEQYF
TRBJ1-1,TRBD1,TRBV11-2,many,TGTGCCAGCAGCTCCAATAGACAGGGTGAAGCTTTCTTT,CASSSNRQGEAFF
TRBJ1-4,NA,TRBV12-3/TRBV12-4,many,TGTGCCAGCAGTCCGACCGCCGGGAGCCCCCGAAAACTGTTTTTT,CASSPTAGSPRKLFF
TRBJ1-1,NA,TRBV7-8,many,TGTGCCAGCAGCTTAATACAGACTGAAGCTTTCTTT,CASSLIQTEAFF
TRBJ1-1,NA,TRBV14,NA,TGTGCCAGCAGCCAAGCGCACAGAAAGAACACTGAAGCTTTCTTT,CASSQAHRKNTEAFF
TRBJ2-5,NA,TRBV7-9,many,TGTGCCAGCAGCCCCGGGCCCATAGGGGGGGCGGAGACCCAGTACTTC,CASSPGPIGGAETQYF
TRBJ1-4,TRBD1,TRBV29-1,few,TGCAGCATTAGGGACAGGGGGCGCGGAGGTTCTGAAAAACTGTTTTTT,CSIRDRGRGGSEKLFF
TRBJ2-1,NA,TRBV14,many,TGTGCCAGCAGCCAAGAAGGAGTCAGGGGGGCTGAGCAGTTCTTC,CASSQEGVRGAEQFF
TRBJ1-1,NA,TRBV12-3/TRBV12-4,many,TGTGCCAGCAGTTTGTTGGGGGCGCAGAACACTGAAGCTTTCTTT,CASSLLGAQNTEAFF
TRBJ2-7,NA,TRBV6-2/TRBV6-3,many,TGTGCCAGCAGCGCCACCCACGAGCAGTACTTC,CASSATHEQYF
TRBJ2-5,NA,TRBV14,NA,TGTGCCAGCAGCCAATTGTTGAAGACCCAGTACTTC,CASSQLLKTQYF
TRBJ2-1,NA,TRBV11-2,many,TGTGCCAGCAGCCTCATTATGGGCTCCTACAATGAGCAGTTCTTC,CASSLIMGSYNEQFF
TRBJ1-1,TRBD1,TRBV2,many,TGTGCCGGAGGGGGCCGATCCTCTGAAGCTTTCTTT,CAGGGRSSEAFF
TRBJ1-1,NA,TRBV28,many,TGTGCCAGCAGTTGGAGGGGACGCGGCACTGAAGCTTTCTTT,CASSWRGRGTEAFF
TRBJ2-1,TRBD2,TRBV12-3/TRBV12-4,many,TGTGCCAGCAGTCTTCGACTAGCGGGAGGATACAATGAGCAGTTCTTC,CASSLRLAGGYNEQFF
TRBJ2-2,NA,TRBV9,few,TGTGCCAGCAGCGCTAGCCGGGACATTGTACCCGGGGAGCGGTTTTTT,CASSASRDIVPGERFF
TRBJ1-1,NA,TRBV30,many,TGTGCCTGGAGCAGGCCCGTGAACACTGAAGCTTTCTTT,CAWSRPVNTEAFF
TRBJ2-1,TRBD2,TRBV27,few,TGTGCCAGCAGTCCAGAACTAGCGGGAGGGCCAAGGAATGAGCAGTTCTTC,CASSPELAGGPRNEQFF
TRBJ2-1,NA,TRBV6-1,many,TGTGCCAGCAGACCACTTCCAGGGGATCGAATCAATGAGCAGTTCTTC,CASRPLPGDRINEQFF
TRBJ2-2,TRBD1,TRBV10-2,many,TGCGCCAGCAGTATTGGACAGGGAGGGAACACCGGGGAGCTGTTTTTT,CASSIGQGGNTGELFF
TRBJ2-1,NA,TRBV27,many,TGTGCCAGCAGTTTAGGAGGAATGACTAGCTCCTACAATGAGCAGTTCTTC,CASSLGGMTSSYNEQFF
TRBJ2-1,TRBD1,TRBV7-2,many,TGTGCCAGCAGCTTAGCGCGACAGGGGGCCCTCGGTGAGCAGTTCTTC,CASSLARQGALGEQFF
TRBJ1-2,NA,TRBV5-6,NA,TGTGCCAGCAGCTTGGCGCCCACCGAACGCTATGGCTACACCTTC,CASSLAPTERYGYTF
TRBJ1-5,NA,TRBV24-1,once,TGTGCCACCAGCTCACCGGGGGGAGCCAGCAATCAGCCCCAGCATTTT,CATSSPGGASNQPQHF
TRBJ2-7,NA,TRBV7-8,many,TGTGCCAGCAGTTACCGGGCCAACGAGCAGTACTTC,CASSYRANEQYF
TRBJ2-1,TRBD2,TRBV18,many,TGTGCCAGCTCATCGGGACTAGCGTACTACAATGAGCAGTTCTTC,CASSSGLAYYNEQFF
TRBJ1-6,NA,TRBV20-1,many,TGCAGTGCTACGCCGGTCCCTAATTCACCCCTCCACTTT,CSATPVPNSPLHF
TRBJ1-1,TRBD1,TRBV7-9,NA,TGTGCCAGCAGCGCGACAGGGGCGCTGAAAGGGACTTTCTTT,CASSATGALKGTFF
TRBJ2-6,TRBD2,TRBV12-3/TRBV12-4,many,TGTGCCAGCAGAGGACTAGCGGGTTTCTCTGGGGCCAACGTCCTGACTTTC,CASRGLAGFSGANVLTF
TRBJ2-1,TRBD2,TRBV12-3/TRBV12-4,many,TGTGCCAGCAGTTTTGGGGGAGGGTTATCCTACAATGAGCAGTTCTTC,CASSFGGGLSYNEQFF
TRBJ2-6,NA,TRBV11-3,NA,TGTGCCAGCAGCTTCGATCAAGTTACCCCAGCCCCTCATGGGGCCAACGTCCTGACTTTC,CASSFDQVTPAPHGANVLTF
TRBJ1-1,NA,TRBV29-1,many,TGCAGCGCCCTCGGAACCGTGATCATGAACACTGAAGCTTTCTTT,CSALGTVIMNTEAFF
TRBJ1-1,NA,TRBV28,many,TGTGCCAGCAGTCTATCACCCCAGTCTGAAGCTTTCTTT,CASSLSPQSEAFF
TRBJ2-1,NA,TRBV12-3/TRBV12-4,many,TGTGCCAGCAGGACCGATCAGGAGAATGAGCAGTTCTTC,CASRTDQENEQFF
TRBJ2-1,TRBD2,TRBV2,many,TGTGCCAGCACCGAGGTCCTAGCGGGAGGGCCTGAGCAGTTCTTC,CASTEVLAGGPEQFF